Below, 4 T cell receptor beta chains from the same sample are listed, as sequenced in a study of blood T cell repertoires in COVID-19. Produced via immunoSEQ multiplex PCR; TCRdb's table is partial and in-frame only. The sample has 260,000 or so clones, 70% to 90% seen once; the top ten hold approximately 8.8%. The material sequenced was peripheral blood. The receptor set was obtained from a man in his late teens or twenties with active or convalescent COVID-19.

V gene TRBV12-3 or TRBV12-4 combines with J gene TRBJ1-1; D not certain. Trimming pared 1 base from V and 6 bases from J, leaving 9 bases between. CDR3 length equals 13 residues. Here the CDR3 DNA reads TGTGCCAGCAGTTTAGTGAGTCGCGCTGAAGCTTTCTTT. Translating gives CASSLVSRAEAFF.

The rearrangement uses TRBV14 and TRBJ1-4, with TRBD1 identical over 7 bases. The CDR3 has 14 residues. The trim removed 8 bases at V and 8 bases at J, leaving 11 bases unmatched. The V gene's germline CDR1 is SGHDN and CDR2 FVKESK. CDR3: CASVHRGLREKLFF. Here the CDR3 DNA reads TGTGCCAGCGTACACAGGGGTTTACGGGAAAAACTGTTTTTT.

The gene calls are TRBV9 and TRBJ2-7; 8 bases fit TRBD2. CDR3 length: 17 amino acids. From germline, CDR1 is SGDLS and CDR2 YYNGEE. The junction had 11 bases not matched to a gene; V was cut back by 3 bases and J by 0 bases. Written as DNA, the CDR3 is TGTGCCAGCAGCGGTACCCCTAGCGGGTTCGGCTCCTACGAGCAGTACTTC. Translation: CASSGTPSGFGSYEQYF. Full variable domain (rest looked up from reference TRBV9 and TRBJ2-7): DSGVTQTPKHLITATGQRVTLRCSPRSGDLSVYWYQQSLDQGLQFLIQYYNGEERAKGNILERFSAQQFPDLHSELNLSSLELGDSALYFCASSGTPSGFGSYEQYFGPGTRLTVT.

CDR3 sequence (DNA): TGCAGCGTTGAGGGCGGGACAGGGTCTAACTATGGCTACACCTTC. Translated: CSVEGGTGSNYGYTF. The V call is TRBV29-1, the J call TRBJ1-2, with 9 bases lining up with TRBD1. This CDR3 has 15 amino acids. The V and J ends lost 3 bases and 0 bases, in that order; junction bases with no gene match: 5. Looked up from germline, CDR1 is SQVTM and CDR2 is ANQGSEA.